This T cell receptor (beta chain) was retrieved from a study of blood T cells in healthy people across ages (dated by TCRdb to the mid-2010s). With regard to the full study: In model experiments, roughly one uniquely barcoded TCR beta cDNA molecule per two T cells was captured by template switching. To avoid experimental bias, donors of different ages were randomly spread across the sequencing lanes. Donors were grouped into four age groups: young (average roughly 15 years), middle-aged (about 40), aged (62) and long-lived (about 89). Two additional independent replicas of 1 million unique cDNA reads from the same blood draw were analyzed for two donors (one aged 18 to 30 and one aged 80 or older). Age-related changes in TCR beta repertoire diversity were measured in the study by deep sequencing normalized with unique cDNA molecular identifiers.

A word on this clonotype: What this receptor recognizes is not known. No clone much larger than this one lies a single base away; base qualities are absent.

The roughly 38 donors, aged about 6 to 95 years, were systemically healthy Caucasian individuals from Russia. Each donor gave about 9.7 milliliters of peripheral blood, drawn into EDTA-treated Vacutainer tubes. Ficoll-Paque density-gradient centrifugation was used to isolate PBMCs, with at least 6.5 million per sample. Trizol reagent was used to extract total RNA from PBMCs, with at least 5.5 micrograms per sample. The percentages of naive CD45RAhigh/CD27high T cells were determined by flow cytometry on a PBMC aliquot from every donor. Overall results and qualifications from the work: Donor CMV infection status was unknown, potentially confounding age-related changes in expanded clonotypes. Since profiling was done on bulk unsorted PBMCs, naive and antigen-experienced compartments could not be conclusively compared. As age increased, observed TCR beta diversity per million T cells dropped in a roughly linear way, and a significant reduction was already evident by age 40. There was a strong correlation between observed TCR beta diversity and the percentage of naive T cells measured by flow cytometry. Estimates of total diversity based on one million sequenced T cells were regarded as lower bounds and as underestimates. Compared with the aged group, the long-lived group had more naive CD4+ T cells, fewer expanded clones and increased TCR diversity, suggesting age selection.

The library was obtained by 5' RACE. Sequencing relied on an Illumina HiSeq 2500. The second PCR ran for about 7 to 11 cycles and used a J-beta primer mix along with a sample-barcoded 5' primer. Each TCR beta cDNA molecule received a unique molecular identifier from a template-switch 5' adaptor carrying 12 random nucleotides. Each sample yielded at least 3 million CDR3-containing paired-end reads. The Mint cDNA synthesis kit, primed by a TRBC-specific oligonucleotide, was used to synthesize first-strand cDNA from all RNA. Following uracil-DNA glycosylase treatment, a first 18-cycle PCR with universal primers M1SS and BC2_uni_R was performed on all cDNA. The paper's processing steps were these. Normalization of each sample was performed by random selection of 1 million high-quality reads, each carrying a distinct molecular identifier. Instead of being binned into consensus sequences, reads with shared molecular identifiers were discarded. MiTCR, set to a Q25 quality threshold and the strictest error-elimination algorithm, was used for CDR3 identification, clonotype clustering and error correction. A nonparametric unseen species model with Euler transformation was used to estimate lower-bound total TCR beta diversity. TCRdb passed the public sequencing reads through fastp at Q25 and MiXCR, retaining productive beta sequences. Duplicate CDR3 protein sequences are folded into a single record with the most common DNA and genes. TCRdb's processing, not the authors' own work, is the source of the V and J calls. Counted in this sample were over 1.5 million distinct CDR3 sequences; 40% to 55% of them appeared once. The ten top clones hold over 2% of the sample.

CDR1 SGDLS and CDR2 YYNGEE were looked up in the germline V gene. The cysteine opens and the phenylalanine closes a CDR3 of 14 amino acids. Just the 42-base CDR3 DNA is kept, in frame starting at base 1. V has 0 bases trimmed and J has 7 bases trimmed; junction bases matching no gene number 5. What was sequenced was blood. The chain employs TRBV9 and TRBJ2-7, with 9 central nucleotides matching TRBD1. The sequence derives from a woman aged 40 to 50 in good health. The CDR3 has the sequence CASSVGGGTGEQYF. The bases are TGTGCCAGCAGCGTAGGGGGGGGGACAGGGGAGCAGTACTTC.